These 6 T cell receptor beta chains originate from one sample sequenced in a study of cytotoxic CD8 clonotypes in ibrutinib-treated CLL. TCRdb's copy holds only in-frame clones and misses some; the assay was immunoSEQ multiplex PCR. The sample includes about 160,000 clones, about 84% seen only once; the top ten take about 4.5%. The specimen comprised PBMCs, sampled after 24 months of ibrutinib treatment. These receptors all come from a human donor with chronic lymphocytic leukemia.

The V and J genes are TRBV30 and TRBJ1-5; D is perhaps TRBD1 (5 bases). Trimming shortened V by 0 bases and J by 3 bases, and 15 bases separated the two germline ends. This CDR3 spans 16 amino acids. Germline CDR1 reads GTSNPN; CDR2 reads SVGIG (reference sequence). CDR3 in DNA: TGTGCCTGGAGTGTACAACGGGCAGGGTACAATCAGCCCCAGCATTTT. It yields the protein CAWSVQRAGYNQPQHF.

The chain has TRBV7-3 and TRBJ1-1, with D possibly matching TRBD1 (6 bases). The CDR3 runs to 14 residues. V shed 0 bases and J shed 4 bases, with 9 bases lying between them. Looked up from germline, CDR1 is SGHTA and CDR2 is FQGTGA. CDR3 protein: CASSLTGRGTEAFF. CDR3 DNA sequence: TGTGCCAGCAGCTTAACGGGCAGGGGCACTGAAGCTTTCTTT.

This sequence joins TRBV27 and TRBJ2-7, with 9 bases lining up with TRBD1. CDR1 MNHEY and CDR2 SMNVEV come from the germline V gene (reference sequence). With V trimmed by 7 bases and J by 4 bases, 11 bases remained unmatched. The CDR3 loop spans 15 amino acids. The CDR3 loop reads CASNRWGQGNYEQYF. CDR3 sequence (DNA): TGTGCCAGCAATCGGTGGGGACAGGGTAATTACGAGCAGTACTTC.

CDR3 amino acids: CASSDPFRTGGELFF. CDR3 nucleotide sequence: TGTGCCAGCAGTGACCCCTTTAGGACAGGCGGGGAGCTGTTTTTT. This rearrangement joins TRBV6-4 to TRBJ2-2; 7 bases are shared with TRBD1. The CDR3 has 15 amino acids. With V trimmed by 2 bases and J by 7 bases, 7 bases remained unmatched. The germline V gene has CDR1 MRHNA and CDR2 SNTAGT.

CDR3 nucleotides: TGTGCCAGCAGCCCCTCGACAGGGGCAAACACTGAAGCTTTCTTT. Translated: CASSPSTGANTEAFF. V and J are TRBV7-3 and TRBJ1-1; 8 nucleotides line up with TRBD1. J was trimmed by 2 bases and V by 5 bases; bases with no gene match: 7. The CDR3 extends over 15 amino acids. Per the germline V gene, CDR1 is SGHTA and CDR2 is FQGTGA.

V usage is TRBV28 and J usage is TRBJ2-7; the match to TRBD2 covers 10 bases. Trimming removed 4 bases from V and 4 bases from J; junction bases left unmatched: 4. The CDR3 spans 14 residues. Per germline, CDR1 MDHEN and CDR2 SYDVKM. The CDR3 sequence: CASSSGTSVYEQYF. DNA of the CDR3: TGTGCCAGCAGTTCGGGGACTAGCGTATACGAGCAGTACTTC.